This TCR beta chain was captured by sequencing in a study of T cell repertoires in cytomegalovirus infection. Study in general: CMV epitopes used comprised recently identified HLA-C-restricted ones and well-studied HLA-B-restricted ones. It was the public TCR beta signatures that indicated both CMV infection and matching HLA type.

TCRdb redid the calling of the reads with MiXCR, one entry per CDR3 protein. Of roughly 500,000 distinct CDR3 sequences listed, about 33% are singletons. The V end was cut by 2 bases, the J end by 4 bases, with 11 bases between. The CDR3 is made up of 14 amino acids. Overall study findings and caveats: Ex vivo responses were dominated by HLA-C-restricted CMV-specific TCR beta clonotypes. Of the TCR beta families, the public ones yielded a cumulative frequency that identified carriers of CMV plus the relevant HLA.

To note about this clonotype: Its antigen remains unidentified.

The source of this sequence is a human donor in good health (CMV status not recorded). Some clones in this sample may be carry-over from other donors' samples. The chain employs TRBV12-3 or TRBV12-4 and TRBJ1-1; no clear D. The material sequenced was cultured PBMCs, taken from culture after CMV antigen stimulation. The CDR3 region has the DNA TGTGCCAGCAGTTTAACTCGACGATCCACTGAAGCTTTCTTT. Its translation is CASSLTRRSTEAFF.